What follows are 13 T cell receptor beta chains derived from one specimen sequenced in a study of T cells in Graves' hyperthyroidism and ophthalmopathy. The investigators amplified TCR beta CDR3 regions from RNA transcripts. HTBI primers were used for first-round RT-PCR of the TCR CDR3. TCRdb fed the multiplex PCR reads into MiXCR, producing one record per CDR3 protein. Here the sample spans roughly 300,000 distinct CDR3 sequences, 25% to 30% being singletons. The sample comprised blood. These receptors were collected from a man in his forties or fifties with Graves' hyperthyroidism that later progressed to Graves' ophthalmopathy.

This clonotype was observed at least ten times. The chain couples TRBV29-1 to TRBJ2-5, with 7 bases that match TRBD1. CDR3 length equals 11 residues. Trimming removed 8 bases from V and 5 bases from J; junction bases left unmatched: 5. Germline CDR1 and CDR2: SQVTM and ANQGSEA. CDR3: CSYDRAETQYF. The CDR3 nucleotides read TGCAGCTATGACAGGGCTGAGACCCAGTACTTC.

This clonotype was observed at least ten times. The chain uses TRBV27 and TRBJ2-5, with 9 bases fitting TRBD1. The CDR3 totals 15 residues. With 4 bases clipped from V and 5 bases from J, the junction kept 8 bases outside the gene matches. Germline V gene sequence: CDR1 MNHEY, CDR2 SMNVEV (reference sequence). CDR3 DNA sequence: TGTGCCAGCAGTTCCGGGACAGGGAGTGCGGAGACCCAGTACTTC. Translation gives CASSSGTGSAETQYF.

The table lists this clonotype with many counts. The chain is built from TRBV5-8 and TRBJ2-5, with TRBD2 matching over 7 bases. This CDR3 region has 16 residues. The ends lost 0 bases at V and 1 base at J; junction bases unmatched: 6. CDR1 and CDR2 (germline): SGHTS, YDEGEE. CDR3 sequence reads: CASSLVLAEPQETQYF. Written as DNA, the CDR3 is TGTGCCAGCAGCTTGGTTCTAGCGGAGCCCCAAGAGACCCAGTACTTC.

The V and J genes are TRBV6-5 and TRBJ2-7; D is unresolved. The CDR3 covers 14 residues. Deletions cut 4 bases from V and 0 bases from J, with 10 bases between. Germline CDR1 is MNHEY and CDR2 is SVGAGI. The CDR3 loop reads CASSFPMSSYEQYF. CDR3 coding DNA: TGTGCCAGCAGTTTCCCTATGTCCTCCTACGAGCAGTACTTC.

This clonotype was picked up many times. This chain joins TRBV12-3 or TRBV12-4 and TRBJ1-1; TRBD1 aligns across 8 bases. The ends lost 5 bases at V and 2 bases at J; junction bases unmatched: 4. CDR3 size: 14 residues. CDR3 bases: TGTGCCAGCAGTATGACAGGGGCCAACACTGAAGCTTTCTTT. This codes for CASSMTGANTEAFF.

The chain carries TRBV7-9 and TRBJ2-7; TRBD1 matches at 7 bases. The V and J ends lost 5 bases and 3 bases, in that order; junction bases with no gene match: 7. This CDR3 is 14 amino acids long. CDR1 SEHNR and CDR2 FQNEAQ come from the germline V gene (reference sequence). CDR3 sequence (DNA): TGTGCCAGCAGCCCTACGGGACAGATCTACGAGCAGTACTTC. Translated, it gives CASSPTGQIYEQYF.

This chain connects TRBV7-2 to TRBJ2-7; D is undetermined. From germline, CDR1 is SGHTA and CDR2 FQGNSA. The CDR3 runs to 14 residues. V shed 4 bases and J shed 5 bases, with 15 bases lying between them. CDR3 coding DNA: TGTGCCAGCAGCTCAGATGTTGGGTTAGACGAGCAGTACTTC. Amino acids: CASSSDVGLDEQYF.

This clonotype was seen at least ten times. The chain joins TRBV12-3 or TRBV12-4 to TRBJ2-2; TRBD2 matches 7 bases. The V gene end was trimmed by 6 bases and the J gene end by 7 bases; junction bases not matched to a gene: 11. This CDR3 is 15 amino acids long. CDR3 coding DNA: TGTGCCAGCAGACCCCCCGGGGGGAGTAGCGGGGAGCTGTTTTTT. This translates into CASRPPGGSSGELFF.

This clonotype showed up many times. The chain links TRBV6-5 to TRBJ2-5; TRBD2 matches 8 bases. The CDR3 consists of 13 residues. V was clipped by 8 bases and J by 5 bases; unmatched bases: 7. Germline loops: CDR1 MNHEY, CDR2 SVGAGI. In nucleotides, the CDR3 is TGTGCCAGCCAACTAGCGGCCCGCGAGACCCAGTACTTC. It yields the protein CASQLAARETQYF.

In this sample, this clonotype turned up a few times. V usage is TRBV20-1 and J usage is TRBJ1-1, with 8 bases matching TRBD1. V lost 0 bases to trimming and J lost 0 bases; unmatched junction nucleotides: 12. CDR1 and CDR2 (germline): DFQATT, SNEGSKA (reference sequence). This CDR3 has 18 amino acids. CDR3 region: CSARDRYRGIRMNTEAFF. CDR3 DNA: TGCAGTGCTAGAGATCGCTACAGGGGGATTAGGATGAACACTGAAGCTTTCTTT.

This clonotype was observed many times. This chain joins TRBV29-1 and TRBJ2-7, with 8 nucleotides matching TRBD1. CDR3 size: 13 residues. V shed 2 bases and J 5 bases; nucleotides not matched to a gene: 5. The germline gives CDR1 SQVTM, CDR2 ANQGSEA. The CDR3 bases are TGCAGCGTTGAAATTGGGACAGGTGACGAGCAGTACTTC. Residues: CSVEIGTGDEQYF.

The chain employs TRBV6-2 or TRBV6-3 and TRBJ1-1; no reliable D call. Per germline, CDR1 MNHEY and CDR2 SVGEGT. This CDR3 spans 16 amino acids. Trimming took 2 bases from V and 0 from J, leaving 13 bases between them. CDR3 in DNA: TGTGCCAGCAGTTACGGCCGGAATTACATGAACACTGAAGCTTTCTTT. Protein sequence: CASSYGRNYMNTEAFF.

Many counts were recorded for this clonotype. The rearrangement links TRBV6-1 to TRBJ2-7, with 7 bases aligning to TRBD1. The junction had 15 bases not matched to a gene; V was cut back by 6 bases and J by 7 bases. The CDR3 spans 15 residues. The germline V gene has CDR1 MNHNS and CDR2 SASEGT. CDR3 bases: TGTGCCAGCAGGCGCGACAGGGTGATTGGCCTGGAGCAGTACTTC. This sequence encodes CASRRDRVIGLEQYF.